These 27 T cell receptor beta chains were sequenced from one sample in a study of CD8+ T cells in alopecia areata. This sample's treatment: oral pan-JAK inhibitor, 5-10 mg twice daily. Investigators isolated RNA and reverse transcribed it into cDNA to act as the sequencing template. The assay was immunoSEQ multiplex PCR, and TCRdb's table has in-frame clones only and misses some. The table includes approximately 120,000 clones, roughly 55% detected once. The source was CD4+ T cells sorted from blood, collected at week 4, from a patient treated with tofacitinib. The receptor source for this set is a human donor with alopecia areata.

The V and J genes are TRBV4-2 and TRBJ2-1; a weak D match, TRBD2 (5 bases). Germline lookup yields CDR1 LGHNA and CDR2 YNFKEQ. CDR3 length: 16 residues. The ends were cut back, 1 base at V and 8 bases at J, with 18 bases in the middle. The CDR3 sequence: CASSQGVRTRVDEQFF. The CDR3 region has the DNA TGTGCCAGCAGCCAAGGGGTACGCACGCGGGTCGATGAGCAGTTCTTC.

This chain links TRBV7-9 with TRBJ2-3; D not certain. The CDR3 runs to 13 residues. Looked up from germline, CDR1 is SEHNR and CDR2 is FQNEAQ (reference sequence). Between the trimmed V and J ends, which lost 3 bases and 3 bases, there was a span of 7 bases. This CDR3 is CASSFLRTDTQYF. The CDR3 DNA reads as TGTGCCAGCAGCTTCCTGAGGACAGATACGCAGTATTTT. The full variable domain, its missing parts supplied by reference TRBV7-9 and TRBJ2-3, is DTGVSQNPRHKITKRGQNVTFRCDPISEHNRLYWYRQTLGQGPEFLTYFQNEAQLEKSRLLSDRFSAERPKGSFSTLEIQRTEQGDSAMYLCASSFLRTDTQYFGPGTRLTVL.

V gene TRBV5-6 combines with J gene TRBJ2-5; D is ambiguous. Trimming cost V 1 base and J 2 bases, with 6 bases left between them. Germline V lookup: CDR1 SGHDT, CDR2 YYEEEE. This CDR3 region has 13 residues. Here the CDR3 reads CASSLLVQETQYF. In DNA, the CDR3 is TGTGCCAGCAGCTTGCTGGTACAAGAGACCCAGTACTTC.

This clone was observed a handful of times. The gene calls are TRBV29-1 and TRBJ2-2, with D hard to call. CDR1 and CDR2 (germline): SQVTM, ANQGSEA. Deletions cut 6 bases from V and 4 bases from J, with 12 bases between. The CDR3 contains 13 residues. CDR3 loop: CSVRLGTTGELFF. The CDR3 region has the DNA TGCAGCGTACGACTCGGAACCACCGGGGAGCTGTTTTTT.

The chain uses TRBV27 and TRBJ1-6, with D uncertain. This CDR3 contains 13 residues. CDR1 and CDR2 (germline): MNHEY, SMNVEV (reference sequence). Trimming removed 4 bases from V and 0 bases from J, with 1 base in between. The CDR3 loop reads CASSYSYNSPLHF. CDR3 bases: TGTGCCAGCAGTTACTCCTATAATTCACCCCTCCACTTT.

The V call is TRBV30, the J call TRBJ1-5, with 9 bases that match TRBD1. Germline CDR1 GTSNPN, CDR2 SVGIG (reference sequence). With 3 bases clipped from V and 3 bases from J, the junction kept 6 bases outside the gene matches. CDR3 length: 15 amino acids. CDR3 bases: TGTGCCTGGAGCCATCGGGACAGGGACAATCAGCCCCAGCATTTT. Translation gives CAWSHRDRDNQPQHF.

The genes are TRBV29-1 and TRBJ2-2; TRBD2 agrees at 12 bases. V trimming: 2 bases; J trimming: 4 bases; junction bases outside the gene matches: 5. The CDR3 sequence is 16 residues long. Germline lookup yields CDR1 SQVTM and CDR2 ANQGSEA. The CDR3 spells CSVERLAGDGTGELFF. For the CDR3, the DNA is TGCAGCGTTGAAAGACTAGCGGGAGATGGCACCGGGGAGCTGTTTTTT.

This chain connects TRBV30 to TRBJ2-3, with D perhaps TRBD2 (5 bases). Germline V CDR1 and CDR2: GTSNPN, SVGIG (reference sequence). This CDR3 is 13 amino acids long. V lost 5 bases, J lost 4 bases, and 13 bases lay in between. The CDR3 loop is CAWDTRDPDTQYF. CDR3 DNA: TGTGCCTGGGATACTAGAGACCCAGATACGCAGTATTTT.

CDR3 region: CASSLGDRLSTEAFF. CDR3 bases: TGCGCCAGCAGCTTAGGGGACAGGCTGAGCACTGAAGCTTTCTTT. The V call is TRBV5-1, the J call TRBJ1-1; 8 bases align to TRBD1. CDR1 and CDR2 from the germline V gene are SGHRS and YFSETQ. V was clipped by 2 bases and J by 4 bases; unmatched bases: 7. The CDR3 extends over 15 amino acids.

V usage is TRBV6-5 and J usage is TRBJ1-4; 8 bases line up with TRBD1. V lost 5 bases and J lost 7; bases outside the gene matches: 6. Germline CDR1 MNHEY, CDR2 SVGAGI. The CDR3 is made up of 14 amino acids. CDR3 nucleotide sequence: TGTGCCAGCAGTGCACAGGGGGGAGGTGAAAAACTGTTTTTT. Its protein is CASSAQGGGEKLFF.

The V and J genes are TRBV28 and TRBJ1-1; D gene unclear. The CDR3 has 14 amino acids. V shed 3 bases and J shed 0 bases, with 8 bases lying between them. Germline CDR1 reads MDHEN; CDR2 reads SYDVKM. CDR3 coding DNA: TGTGCCAGCAGTTTGAGGAAGATGAACACTGAAGCTTTCTTT. It encodes CASSLRKMNTEAFF.

The chain links TRBV5-1 to TRBJ2-5; tentative D call: TRBD1 (5 bases). V lost 3 bases, J lost 0 bases, and 9 bases lay in between. Germline CDR1 is SGHRS and CDR2 is YFSETQ. The CDR3 runs 14 residues. CDR3: CASSSDKNQETQYF. DNA for the CDR3: TGCGCCAGCAGCTCGGACAAGAACCAAGAGACCCAGTACTTC.

The rearrangement joins TRBV6-5 to TRBJ1-1, with D unresolved. This CDR3 comprises 15 residues. Germline V gene data show CDR1 as MNHEY and CDR2 as SVGAGI. V was trimmed by 4 bases and J by 0 bases, leaving 12 bases between them. The CDR3 loop reads CASSSATDLNTEAFF. As DNA, the CDR3 is TGTGCCAGCAGTTCGGCGACGGACCTGAACACTGAAGCTTTCTTT.

The chain couples TRBV30 to TRBJ2-7; 7 positions agree with TRBD2. Trimming took 5 bases from V and 7 from J; bases not matched to a gene: 14. Germline V CDR1 and CDR2: GTSNPN, SVGIG (reference sequence). The CDR3 extends over 14 amino acids. CDR3 DNA sequence: TGTGCCTGGGGAGGGACTACGGGCCGTGGTGAGCAGTACTTC. This codes for CAWGGTTGRGEQYF.

This clone occurred many times. This chain connects TRBV15 to TRBJ2-5; D is undetermined. Trimming removed 1 base from V and 4 bases from J, with 4 bases in between. CDR1 and CDR2 from the germline V gene are LNHNV and YYDKDF (reference sequence). This CDR3 contains 12 residues. CDR3 loop: CATSRAAETQYF. CDR3 sequence (DNA): TGTGCCACCAGCAGAGCCGCAGAGACCCAGTACTTC.

This chain uses TRBV4-3 with TRBJ2-3; TRBD2 matches 10 bases. Losses at the gene ends were 4 bases for V and 5 bases for J; bases not matched to a gene: 12. Germline CDR1 is LGHNA and CDR2 is YSLEER. The CDR3 length is 17 residues. The chain's CDR3 is CASSRGRASGGQDTQYF. CDR3 DNA sequence: TGCGCCAGCAGCCGGGGAAGGGCTAGCGGGGGCCAAGATACGCAGTATTTT.

The chain combines TRBV29-1 with TRBJ2-1; D is possibly TRBD1 or TRBD2 (6 bases each). CDR1 and CDR2 (germline): SQVTM, ANQGSEA. The CDR3 has 15 residues. V was cut by 8 bases and J by 4 bases, with 21 bases left in between. In nucleotides, the CDR3 is TGCAGCCAGGGGAGGCAGGAGGGTTTATACAATGAGCAGTTCTTC. It is translated as CSQGRQEGLYNEQFF.

The V gene is TRBV5-1, the J gene TRBJ1-4; no firm D call. The CDR3 totals 15 residues. Germline V gene sequence: CDR1 SGHRS, CDR2 YFSETQ. V lost 0 bases to trimming and J lost 7 bases, with 13 bases between them. The CDR3 DNA follows: TGCGCCAGCAGCTTGGCTAACGCGTTCGGTGAAAAACTGTTTTTT. Amino acids: CASSLANAFGEKLFF.

The chain uses TRBV27 and TRBJ1-6, with a weak D call TRBD1 (5 bases). The CDR3 length is 15 residues. The ends were cut back, 3 bases at V and 8 bases at J, with 14 bases in the middle. Germline values: CDR1 MNHEY, CDR2 SMNVEV (reference sequence). CDR3 bases: TGTGCCAGCAGTTTCGGGGGTAGAGCCTATTCACCCCTCCACTTT. Encoded protein: CASSFGGRAYSPLHF.

The V and J genes are TRBV5-4 and TRBJ2-1; 7 bases agree with TRBD2. This CDR3 contains 17 residues. V was clipped by 0 bases and J by 1 base; unmatched bases: 7. Germline CDR1 reads SGHNT; CDR2 reads YYREEE (reference sequence). This CDR3 reads CASSLAPRGRSYNEQFF. The CDR3 DNA sequence: TGTGCCAGCAGCTTGGCCCCGCGCGGGAGATCCTACAATGAGCAGTTCTTC.

The chain combines TRBV11-2 with TRBJ2-1; TRBD1 aligns across 8 bases. Germline V lookup: CDR1 SGHAT, CDR2 FQNNGV. Trimming at V came to 5 bases and at J to 2 bases, leaving 11 bases not matched to a gene. The length of the CDR3 is 17 residues. The CDR3 is CASSTTRTGQPYNEQFF. CDR3 in DNA: TGTGCCAGCAGCACAACCCGGACAGGGCAGCCCTACAATGAGCAGTTCTTC.

The gene calls are TRBV29-1 and TRBJ1-2, with 9 bases identical to TRBD1. Trimming cost V 5 bases and J 2 bases; bases outside gene matches: 3. The CDR3 has 13 residues. The germline gives CDR1 SQVTM, CDR2 ANQGSEA. The CDR3 DNA reads as TGCAGCGTTTCGGACAGGGGAAACTATGGCTACACCTTC. It translates to CSVSDRGNYGYTF.

V usage is TRBV4-1 and J usage is TRBJ1-1; D gene unclear. The CDR3 totals 15 residues. V lost 3 bases, J lost 0 bases, and 11 bases lay in between. Germline V gene lookup returns CDR1 MGHRA and CDR2 YSYEKL. The CDR3 nucleotides read TGCGCCAGCAGCCAGGCGACGGGCATGAACACTGAAGCTTTCTTT. It yields the protein CASSQATGMNTEAFF.

V and J are TRBV29-1 and TRBJ1-6; unclear D gene. The CDR3 loop spans 15 amino acids. The V gene's germline CDR1 is SQVTM and CDR2 ANQGSEA. V lost 7 bases to trimming and J lost 0 bases, with 13 bases between them. CDR3 in amino acids: CSARSGSSYNSPLHF. The CDR3 coding sequence is TGCAGCGCCCGCTCTGGGAGCTCCTATAATTCACCCCTCCACTTT.

The chain's CDR3 is CAWSPGLARRTYNEQFF. For the CDR3, the DNA is TGTGCCTGGAGTCCAGGACTAGCGCGCCGTACCTACAATGAGCAGTTCTTC. V is TRBV30 and J is TRBJ2-1; 9 bases agree with TRBD2. Germline V gene lookup returns CDR1 GTSNPN and CDR2 SVGIG (reference sequence). The CDR3 is made up of 17 amino acids. V trimming: 2 bases; J trimming: 2 bases; junction bases outside the gene matches: 10.

The rearrangement uses TRBV2 and TRBJ1-2; 8 bases line up with TRBD1. Germline CDR1 SNHLY, CDR2 FYNNEI. This CDR3 comprises 13 residues. The V and J ends lost 4 bases and 7 bases, in that order; junction bases with no gene match: 5. Written as DNA, the CDR3 is TGTGCCAGCAGTGTACAGGGGGAGGGTGGCTACACCTTC. Its translation: CASSVQGEGGYTF.

This clone came up a few times. This sample includes further DNA sequences coding for the same CDR3. The chain recombines TRBV29-1 with TRBJ2-3; D is ambiguous. In germline, CDR1 is SQVTM, CDR2 ANQGSEA. V was cut by 1 base and J by 1 base, with 6 bases left in between. This CDR3 spans 13 amino acids. Written as DNA, the CDR3 is TGCAGCGTTGAAGGGGGTGGCACAGATACGCAGTATTTT. Protein product: CSVEGGGTDTQYF.